This TCR beta chain was found in a study of radiotherapy plus CTLA-4 blockade in lung cancer. Study-level results: Subsequent to radiotherapy plus ipilimumab, tumor-derived TCR clones underwent expansion in blood.

CDR3 length: 16 residues. Per the germline V gene, CDR1 is SEHNR and CDR2 is FQNEAQ (reference sequence). With 1 base removed from V and 7 bases from J, the gap between germline ends came to 18 bases. Alongside CTLA-4 blockade with ipilimumab, patients with chemo-refractory metastatic non-small-cell lung cancer received focal radiation. Comments on this clone: Its antigen is still unknown.

Profiled with immunoSEQ multiplex PCR; TCRdb holds only in-frame clones, not every one. The sample includes about 18,000 clones, more than 75% seen only once; the top ten take about 25%. The sample was peripheral blood, taken from a patient treated with radiotherapy plus ipilimumab. The gene calls are TRBV7-9 and TRBJ2-3, with unresolved D. The receptor's source is a human donor with non-small cell lung cancer whose response to radiotherapy plus ipilimumab could not be evaluated. CDR3 residues: CASSLEPLGGENTQYF. CDR3 sequence (DNA): TGTGCCAGCAGCTTAGAACCGTTAGGTGGAGAAAATACGCAGTATTTT.